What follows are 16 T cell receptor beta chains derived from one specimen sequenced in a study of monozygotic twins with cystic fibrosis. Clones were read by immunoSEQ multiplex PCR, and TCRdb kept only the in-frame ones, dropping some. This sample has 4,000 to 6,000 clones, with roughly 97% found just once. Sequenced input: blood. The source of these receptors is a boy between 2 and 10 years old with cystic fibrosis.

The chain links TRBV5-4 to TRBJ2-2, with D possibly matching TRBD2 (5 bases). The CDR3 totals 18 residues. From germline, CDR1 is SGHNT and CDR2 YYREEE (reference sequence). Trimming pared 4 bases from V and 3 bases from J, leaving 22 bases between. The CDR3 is CASSQGEVTNWDTGELFF. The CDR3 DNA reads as TGTGCCAGCAGCCAAGGAGAGGTGACTAATTGGGACACCGGGGAGCTGTTTTTT.

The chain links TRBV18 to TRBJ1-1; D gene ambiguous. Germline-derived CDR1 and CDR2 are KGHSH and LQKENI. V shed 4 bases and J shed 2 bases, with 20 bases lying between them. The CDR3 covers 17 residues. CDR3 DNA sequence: TGTGCCAGCTCACGACGGAGACATCTCCTTCAAAACACTGAAGCTTTCTTT. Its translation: CASSRRRHLLQNTEAFF.

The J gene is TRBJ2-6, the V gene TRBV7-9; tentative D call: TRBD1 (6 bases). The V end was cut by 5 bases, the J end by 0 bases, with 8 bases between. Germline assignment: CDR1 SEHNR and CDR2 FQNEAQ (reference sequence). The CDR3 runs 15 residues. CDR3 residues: CASSNRDSGANVLTF. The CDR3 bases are TGTGCCAGCAGCAACAGGGACTCTGGGGCCAACGTCCTGACTTTC.

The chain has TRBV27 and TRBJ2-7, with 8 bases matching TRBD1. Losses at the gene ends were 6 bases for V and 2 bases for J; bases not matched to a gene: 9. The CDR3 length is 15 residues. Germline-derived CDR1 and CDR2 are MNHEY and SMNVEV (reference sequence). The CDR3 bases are TGTGCCAGCAGCCGGCAGGACAGGGTAACCTACGAGCAGTACGTC. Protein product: CASSRQDRVTYEQYV.

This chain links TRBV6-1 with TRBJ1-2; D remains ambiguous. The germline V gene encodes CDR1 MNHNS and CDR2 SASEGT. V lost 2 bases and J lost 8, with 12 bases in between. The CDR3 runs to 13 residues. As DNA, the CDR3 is TGTGCCAGCAGTGAATATGGATGGTTGGGCTACACCTTC. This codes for CASSEYGWLGYTF.

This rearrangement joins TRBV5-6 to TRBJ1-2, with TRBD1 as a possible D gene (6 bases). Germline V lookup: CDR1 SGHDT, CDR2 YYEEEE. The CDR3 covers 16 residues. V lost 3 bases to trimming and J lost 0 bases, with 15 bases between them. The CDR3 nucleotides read TGTGCCAGCAGCTCAATCACAGGGCTAGCTAACTATGGCTACACCTTC. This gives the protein CASSSITGLANYGYTF.

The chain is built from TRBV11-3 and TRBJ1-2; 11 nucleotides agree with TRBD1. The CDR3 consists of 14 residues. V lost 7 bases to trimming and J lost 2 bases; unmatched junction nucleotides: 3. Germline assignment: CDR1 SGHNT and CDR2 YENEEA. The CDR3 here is CASTGTGGNYGYTF. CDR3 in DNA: TGTGCCAGCACTGGGACAGGGGGGAACTATGGCTACACCTTC.

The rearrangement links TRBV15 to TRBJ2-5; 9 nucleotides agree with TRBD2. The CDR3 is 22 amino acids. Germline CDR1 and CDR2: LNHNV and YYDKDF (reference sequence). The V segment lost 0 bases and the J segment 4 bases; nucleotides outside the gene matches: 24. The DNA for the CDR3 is TGTGCCACCAGCAGAGACAAAATTCGACTAGTTATCAGTGTAGCGGGGGCAGAGACCCAGTACTTC. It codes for CATSRDKIRLVISVAGAETQYF.

CDR3 nucleotide sequence: TGTGCCAGCAGCCACCACCAAGACAGGGACAATGAGCAGTTCTTC. Encoded protein: CASSHHQDRDNEQFF. This chain links TRBV4-2 with TRBJ2-1; 7 bases map to TRBD1. V was clipped by 3 bases and J by 5 bases; unmatched bases: 7. Looked up from germline, CDR1 is LGHNA and CDR2 is YNFKEQ. CDR3 size: 15 residues.

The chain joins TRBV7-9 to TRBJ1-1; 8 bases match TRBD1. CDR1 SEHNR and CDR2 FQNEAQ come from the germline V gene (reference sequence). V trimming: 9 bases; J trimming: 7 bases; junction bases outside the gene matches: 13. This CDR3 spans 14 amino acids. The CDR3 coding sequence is TGTGCCAGTTGGACAGGGCCACTGTTCGTTGAAGCTTTCTTT. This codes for CASWTGPLFVEAFF.

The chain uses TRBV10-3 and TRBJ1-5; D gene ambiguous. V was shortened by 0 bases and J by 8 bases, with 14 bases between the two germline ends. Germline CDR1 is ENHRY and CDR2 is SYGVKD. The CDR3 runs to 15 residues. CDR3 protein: CAISESRWREEPQHF. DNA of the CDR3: TGTGCCATCAGTGAGTCTCGATGGAGAGAGGAGCCCCAGCATTTT.

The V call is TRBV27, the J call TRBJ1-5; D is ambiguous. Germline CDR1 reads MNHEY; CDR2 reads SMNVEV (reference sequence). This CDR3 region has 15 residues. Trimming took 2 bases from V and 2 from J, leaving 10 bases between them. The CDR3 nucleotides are TGTGCCAGCAGTTTAGCCCCCGTAGGCAATCAGCCCCAGCATTTT. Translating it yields CASSLAPVGNQPQHF.

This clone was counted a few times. CDR3 residues: CASSIAPGTNYGYTF. The CDR3 DNA reads TGTGCCAGTAGTATAGCCCCAGGGACTAACTATGGCTACACCTTC. The chain combines TRBV19 with TRBJ1-2; possible D gene TRBD1, 5 bases. With 1 base removed from V and 0 bases from J, the gap between germline ends came to 9 bases. CDR3 size: 15 residues. Per germline, CDR1 LNHDA and CDR2 SQIVND (reference sequence).

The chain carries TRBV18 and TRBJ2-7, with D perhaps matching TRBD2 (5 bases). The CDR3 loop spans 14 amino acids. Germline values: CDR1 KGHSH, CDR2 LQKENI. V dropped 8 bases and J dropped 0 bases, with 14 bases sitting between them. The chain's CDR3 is CASRPGGRSYEQYF. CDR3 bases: TGTGCCAGCCGTCCAGGAGGTCGCTCCTACGAGCAGTACTTC. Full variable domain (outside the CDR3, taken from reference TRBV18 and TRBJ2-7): NAGVMQNPRHLVRRRGQEARLRCSPMKGHSHVYWYRQLPEEGLKFMVYLQKENIIDESGMPKERFSAEFPKEGPSILRIQQVVRGDSAAYFCASRPGGRSYEQYFGPGTRLTVT.

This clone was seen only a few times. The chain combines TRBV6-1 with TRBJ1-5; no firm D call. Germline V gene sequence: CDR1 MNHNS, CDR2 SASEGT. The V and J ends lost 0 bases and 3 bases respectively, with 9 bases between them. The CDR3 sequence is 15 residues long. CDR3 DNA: TGTGCCAGCAGTGAAGCGGGTCCGTCCAATCAGCCCCAGCATTTT. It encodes CASSEAGPSNQPQHF.

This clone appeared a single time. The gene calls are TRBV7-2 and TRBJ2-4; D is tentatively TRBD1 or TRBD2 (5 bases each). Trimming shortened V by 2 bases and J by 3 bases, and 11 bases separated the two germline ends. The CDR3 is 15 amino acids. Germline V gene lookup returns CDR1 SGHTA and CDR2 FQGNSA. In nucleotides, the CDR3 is TGTGCCAGCAGCTTAAGAGGGCAGGGCAAAAACATTCAGTACTTC. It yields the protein CASSLRGQGKNIQYF.